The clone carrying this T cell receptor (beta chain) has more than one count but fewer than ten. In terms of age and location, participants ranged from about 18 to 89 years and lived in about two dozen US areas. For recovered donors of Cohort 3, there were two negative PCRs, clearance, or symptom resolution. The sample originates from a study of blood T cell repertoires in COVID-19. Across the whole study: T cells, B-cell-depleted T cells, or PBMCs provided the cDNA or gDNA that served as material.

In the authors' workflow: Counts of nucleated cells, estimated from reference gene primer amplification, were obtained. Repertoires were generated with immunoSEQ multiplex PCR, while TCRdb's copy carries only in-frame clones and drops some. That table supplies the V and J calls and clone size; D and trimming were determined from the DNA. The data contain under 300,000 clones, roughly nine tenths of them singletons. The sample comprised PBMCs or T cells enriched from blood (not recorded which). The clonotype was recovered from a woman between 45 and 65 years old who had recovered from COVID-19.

The CDR3 loop reads CASSTSGSRSDTQYF. CDR3 nucleotide sequence: TGTGCCAGCAGCACTAGCGGGAGTAGGTCAGATACGCAGTATTTT. This chain uses TRBV5-8 with TRBJ2-3; 11 bases line up with TRBD2. V lost 4 bases, J lost 4 bases, and 5 bases stayed unmatched. This CDR3 contains 15 residues. Germline CDR1 reads SGHTS; CDR2 reads YDEGEE.